The 6 T cell receptor beta chains reported below all come from one sample, sequenced in a study of cytomegalovirus exposure and HLA in healthy donors. The PCR made use of 60 Vbeta and 13 Jbeta primers. Sequencing used immunoSEQ multiplex PCR; TCRdb keeps in-frame clones, though not all of them. The data show fewer than 200,000 clones, roughly three quarters seen once. The material sequenced was PBMCs. The receptors were gathered from a man between 40 and 49 years old in good health and CMV-seropositive.

This clone was observed a single time. The V gene is TRBV7-9, the J gene TRBJ2-7; the match to TRBD1 covers 9 bases. The V gene's germline CDR1 is SEHNR and CDR2 FQNEAQ (reference sequence). This CDR3 region has 18 residues. V was pared by 7 bases and J by 0 bases, with 16 bases of the junction left unmatched. The CDR3 reads CASIQEGTGNRSSYEQYF. The CDR3 nucleotides are TGTGCCAGCATCCAGGAGGGGACAGGGAATCGAAGCTCCTACGAGCAGTACTTC. The whole variable domain, remainder taken from reference TRBV7-9 and TRBJ2-7, is DTGVSQNPRHKITKRGQNVTFRCDPISEHNRLYWYRQTLGQGPEFLTYFQNEAQLEKSRLLSDRFSAERPKGSFSTLEIQRTEQGDSAMYLCASIQEGTGNRSSYEQYFGPGTRLTVT.

The CDR3 spells CASSPRDFPNQPQHF. The CDR3 DNA follows: TGTGCCAGCAGCCCTCGGGACTTTCCGAATCAGCCCCAGCATTTT. The J gene is TRBJ1-5, the V gene TRBV7-6, with D perhaps matching TRBD1 (5 bases). The CDR3 is 15 amino acids. Trimming took off 5 bases at V and 4 bases at J, with 15 bases between the two ends. From germline, CDR1 is SGHVS and CDR2 FNYEAQ.

The V call is TRBV6-5, the J call TRBJ1-2, with D uncertain. Germline CDR1 is MNHEY and CDR2 is SVGAGI. The CDR3 spans 13 residues. Trimming left V 0 bases short and J 8 bases short, with 10 bases between. The CDR3 spells CASSYSPPAGYTF. CDR3 nucleotides: TGTGCCAGCAGTTACTCGCCCCCAGCGGGCTACACCTTC.

The genes are TRBV2 and TRBJ2-7, with D possibly being TRBD2 (6 bases). The CDR3 is 16 amino acids. The germline V gene encodes CDR1 SNHLY and CDR2 FYNNEI. V lost 7 bases, J lost 1 base, and 20 bases lay in between. Written as DNA, the CDR3 is TGTGCCAGCAACAGACTCGGGGGACCCATGTCCTACGAGCAGTACTTC. This codes for CASNRLGGPMSYEQYF.

This clone was observed a single time. The chain recombines TRBV5-1 with TRBJ1-1; the D gene is possibly TRBD1 (6 bases). CDR1 and CDR2 from the germline V gene are SGHRS and YFSETQ. There are 15 residues in the CDR3. Trimming left V 2 bases short and J 6 bases short, with 17 bases between. The CDR3 loop reads CASSLTGTPNPEAFF. CDR3 bases: TGCGCCAGCAGCTTAACAGGGACCCCTAACCCTGAAGCTTTCTTT.

The chain uses TRBV11-1 and TRBJ2-5; weak D call: TRBD1 (5 bases). V was cut by 5 bases and J by 2 bases, with 15 bases left in between. Germline V CDR1 and CDR2: SGHAT, FQDESV (reference sequence). CDR3 size: 15 residues. The CDR3 sequence is CASSPYRTRQETQYF. The CDR3 region has the DNA TGTGCCAGCAGCCCGTATAGGACAAGACAAGAGACCCAGTACTTC.